This T cell receptor beta chain was retrieved from a study of T-cell reconstitution after alpha-beta-depleted transplantation in children. During its preparation, the TCRbeta library received unique molecular identifiers. MiXCR, run by TCRdb on the PCR reads, gives a single entry per CDR3 protein. The sample lists just under 550,000 distinct CDR3 sequences, about a sixth occurring once. Between the trimmed V and J ends, which lost 1 base and 2 bases, there was a span of 14 bases. Germline assignment: CDR1 LGHNA and CDR2 YNFKEQ. CDR3 length: 16 residues. The clonotype comes from a human donor who donated a stem cell graft to a child with acute lymphoblastic leukemia. The material was PBMCs from the stem cell graft donor, obtained from the stem cell graft. The chain employs TRBV4-2 and TRBJ2-5, with D perhaps matching TRBD2 (6 bases). The CDR3 sequence is CASSQGISGVQETQYF. CDR3 nucleotides: TGTGCCAGCAGCCAAGGGATTAGCGGCGTACAAGAGACCCAGTACTTC.